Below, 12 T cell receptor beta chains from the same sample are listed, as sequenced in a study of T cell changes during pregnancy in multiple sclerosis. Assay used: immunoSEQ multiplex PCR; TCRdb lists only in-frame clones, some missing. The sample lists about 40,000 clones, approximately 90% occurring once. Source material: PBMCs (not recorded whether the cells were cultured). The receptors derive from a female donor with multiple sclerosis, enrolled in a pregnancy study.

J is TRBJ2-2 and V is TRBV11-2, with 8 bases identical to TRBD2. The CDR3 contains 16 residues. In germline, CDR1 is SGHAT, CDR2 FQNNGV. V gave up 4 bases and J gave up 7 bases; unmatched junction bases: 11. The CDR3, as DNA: TGTGCCAGCAGCTCCCCTCCGGGACTAGTAAGCGGGGAGCTGTTTTTT. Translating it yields CASSSPPGLVSGELFF.

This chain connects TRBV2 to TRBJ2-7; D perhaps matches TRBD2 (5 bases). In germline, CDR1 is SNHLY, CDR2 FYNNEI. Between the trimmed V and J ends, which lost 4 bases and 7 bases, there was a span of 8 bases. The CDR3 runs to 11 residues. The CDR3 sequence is CASSVTREQYF. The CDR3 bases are TGTGCCAGCAGTGTTACTAGGGAGCAGTACTTC.

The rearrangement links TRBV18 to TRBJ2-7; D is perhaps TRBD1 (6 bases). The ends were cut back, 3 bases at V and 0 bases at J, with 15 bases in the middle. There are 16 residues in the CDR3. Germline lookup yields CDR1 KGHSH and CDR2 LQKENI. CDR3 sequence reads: CASSPLDSSFSYEQYF. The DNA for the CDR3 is TGTGCCAGCTCACCTCTGGACAGCTCGTTCTCCTACGAGCAGTACTTC.

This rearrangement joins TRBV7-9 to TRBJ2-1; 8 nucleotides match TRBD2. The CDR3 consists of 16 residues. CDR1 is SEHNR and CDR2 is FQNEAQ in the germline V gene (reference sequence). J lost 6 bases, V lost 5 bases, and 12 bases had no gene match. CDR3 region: CASSPRVAGGPNEQFF. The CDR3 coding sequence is TGTGCCAGCAGCCCCCGGGTTGCGGGAGGCCCCAATGAGCAGTTCTTC.

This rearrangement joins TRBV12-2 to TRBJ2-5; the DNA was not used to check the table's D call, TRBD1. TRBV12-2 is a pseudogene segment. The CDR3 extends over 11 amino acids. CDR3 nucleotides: TGTGCAAGTCGCTTAGGGAAGGGGGCCTACTTC. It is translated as CASRLGKGAYF.

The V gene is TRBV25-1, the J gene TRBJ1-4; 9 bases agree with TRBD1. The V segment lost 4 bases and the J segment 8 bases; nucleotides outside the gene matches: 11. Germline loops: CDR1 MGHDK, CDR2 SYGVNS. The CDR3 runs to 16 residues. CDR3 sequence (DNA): TGTGCCAGCAGTGGGGCTACCGGGACAGGGAGCGAAAAACTGTTTTTT. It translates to CASSGATGTGSEKLFF. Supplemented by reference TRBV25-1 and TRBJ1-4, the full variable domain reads EADIYQTPRYLVIGTGKKITLECSQTMGHDKMYWYQQDPGMELHLIHYSYGVNSTEKGDLSSESTVSRIRTEHFPLTLESARPSHTSQYLCASSGATGTGSEKLFFGSGTQLSVL.

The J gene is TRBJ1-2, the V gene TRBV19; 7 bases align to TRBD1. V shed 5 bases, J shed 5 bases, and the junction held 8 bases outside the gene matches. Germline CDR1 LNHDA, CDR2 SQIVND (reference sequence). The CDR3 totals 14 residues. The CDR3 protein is CASSLQGSAYGYTF. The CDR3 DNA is TGTGCCAGTAGTCTACAGGGGTCGGCTTATGGCTACACCTTC.

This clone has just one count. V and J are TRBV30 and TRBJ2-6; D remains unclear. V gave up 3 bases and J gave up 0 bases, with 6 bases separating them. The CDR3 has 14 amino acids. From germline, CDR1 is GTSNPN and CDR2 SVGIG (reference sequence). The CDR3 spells CAWRSISGANVLTF. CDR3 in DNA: TGTGCCTGGAGGAGTATCTCTGGGGCCAACGTCCTGACTTTC.

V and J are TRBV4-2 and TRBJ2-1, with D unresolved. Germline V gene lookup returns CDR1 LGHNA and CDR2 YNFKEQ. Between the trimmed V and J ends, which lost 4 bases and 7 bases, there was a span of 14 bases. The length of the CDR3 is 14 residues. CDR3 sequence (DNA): TGTGCCAGCAGCCGACCGTCGGCGGAAAATGAGCAGTTCTTC. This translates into CASSRPSAENEQFF.

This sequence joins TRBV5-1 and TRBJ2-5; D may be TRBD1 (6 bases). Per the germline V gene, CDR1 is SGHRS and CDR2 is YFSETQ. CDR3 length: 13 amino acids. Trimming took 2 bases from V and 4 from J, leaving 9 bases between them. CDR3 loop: CASSFRGGETQYF. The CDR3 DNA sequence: TGCGCCAGCAGCTTTAGAGGGGGAGAGACCCAGTACTTC. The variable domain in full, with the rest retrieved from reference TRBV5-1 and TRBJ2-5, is KAGVTQTPRYLIKTRGQQVTLSCSPISGHRSVSWYQQTPGQGLQFLFEYFSETQRNKGNFPGRFSGRQFSNSRSEMNVSTLELGDSALYLCASSFRGGETQYFGPGTRLLVL.

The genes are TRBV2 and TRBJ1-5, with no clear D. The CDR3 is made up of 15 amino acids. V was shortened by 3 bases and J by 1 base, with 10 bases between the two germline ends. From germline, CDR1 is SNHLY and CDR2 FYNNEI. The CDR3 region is CASSDIVPSNQPQHF. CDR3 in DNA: TGTGCCAGCAGTGATATAGTACCAAGCAATCAGCCCCAGCATTTT.

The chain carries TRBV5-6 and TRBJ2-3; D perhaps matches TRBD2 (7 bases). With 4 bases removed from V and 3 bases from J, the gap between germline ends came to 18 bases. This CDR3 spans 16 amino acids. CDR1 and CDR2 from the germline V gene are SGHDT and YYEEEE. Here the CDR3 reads CASSERGEGLTDTQYF. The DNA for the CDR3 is TGTGCCAGCAGCGAGAGGGGGGAGGGCCTGACAGATACGCAGTATTTT.